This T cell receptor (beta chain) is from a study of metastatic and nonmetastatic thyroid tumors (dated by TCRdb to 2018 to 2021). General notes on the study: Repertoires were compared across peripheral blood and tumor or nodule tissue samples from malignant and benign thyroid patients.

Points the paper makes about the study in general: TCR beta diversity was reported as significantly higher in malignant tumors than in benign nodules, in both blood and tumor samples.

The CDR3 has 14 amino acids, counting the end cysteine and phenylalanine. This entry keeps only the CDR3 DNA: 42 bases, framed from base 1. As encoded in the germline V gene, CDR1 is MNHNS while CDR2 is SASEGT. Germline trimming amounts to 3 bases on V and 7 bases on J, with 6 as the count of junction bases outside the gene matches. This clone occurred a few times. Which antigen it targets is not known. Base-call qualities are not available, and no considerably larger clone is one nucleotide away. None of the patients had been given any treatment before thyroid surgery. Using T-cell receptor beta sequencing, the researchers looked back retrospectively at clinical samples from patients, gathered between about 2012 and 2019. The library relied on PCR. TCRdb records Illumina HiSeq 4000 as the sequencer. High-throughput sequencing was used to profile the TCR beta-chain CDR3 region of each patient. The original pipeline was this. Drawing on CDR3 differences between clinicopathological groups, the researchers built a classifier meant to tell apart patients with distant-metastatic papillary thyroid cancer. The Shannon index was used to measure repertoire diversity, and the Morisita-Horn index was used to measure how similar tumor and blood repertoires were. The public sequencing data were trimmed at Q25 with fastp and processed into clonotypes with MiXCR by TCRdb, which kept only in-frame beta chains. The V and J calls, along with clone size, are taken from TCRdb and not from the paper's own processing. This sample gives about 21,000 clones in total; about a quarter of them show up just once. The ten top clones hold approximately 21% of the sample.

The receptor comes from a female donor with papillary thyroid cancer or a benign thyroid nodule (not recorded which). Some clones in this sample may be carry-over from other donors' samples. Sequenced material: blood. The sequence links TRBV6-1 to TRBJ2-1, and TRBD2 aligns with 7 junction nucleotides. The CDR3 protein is CASSDRAGRNEQFF. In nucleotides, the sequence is TGTGCCAGCAGTGATAGAGCGGGGAGGAATGAGCAGTTCTTC.